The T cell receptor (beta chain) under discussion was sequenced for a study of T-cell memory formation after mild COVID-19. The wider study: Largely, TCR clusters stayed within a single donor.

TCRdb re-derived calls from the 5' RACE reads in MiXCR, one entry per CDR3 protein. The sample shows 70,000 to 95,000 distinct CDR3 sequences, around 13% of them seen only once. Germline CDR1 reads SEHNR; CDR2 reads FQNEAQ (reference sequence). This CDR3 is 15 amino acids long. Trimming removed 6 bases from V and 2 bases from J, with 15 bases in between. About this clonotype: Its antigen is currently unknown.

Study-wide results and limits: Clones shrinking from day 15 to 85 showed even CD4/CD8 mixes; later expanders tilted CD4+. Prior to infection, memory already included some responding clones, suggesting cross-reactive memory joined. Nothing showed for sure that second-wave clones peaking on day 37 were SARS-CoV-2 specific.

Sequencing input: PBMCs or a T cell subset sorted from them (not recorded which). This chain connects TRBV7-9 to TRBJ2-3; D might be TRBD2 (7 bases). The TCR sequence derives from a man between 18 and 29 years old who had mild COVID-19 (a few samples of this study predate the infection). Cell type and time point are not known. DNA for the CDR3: TGTGCCAGCAGTTCGGGGGGCCCTAACACAGATACGCAGTATTTT. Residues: CASSSGGPNTDTQYF.